The clone carrying this T cell receptor beta chain was recorded once. Its antigen is undetermined. The ends were cut back, 5 bases at V and 2 bases at J, with 21 bases in the middle. In germline, CDR1 is DFQATT, CDR2 SNEGSKA (reference sequence). There are 16 residues in the CDR3. The data originate from a study of vaccination and CD4 T cells after COVID-19. Across the study: Diagnosis preceded the drawing of post-COVID samples by a median 101 days (range 35 to 161). A median of roughly 72 days (range 14 to 241) separated dose two from the taking of post-vaccine samples.

The Oncomine TCR Beta short-read assay sequenced DNA from cultured CD4+ T cells. TCRdb used MiXCR to reprocess the PCR reads, holding one entry per CDR3 protein. This table has several thousand distinct CDR3 sequences, about 32% appearing once. This sample's treatment: approximately 9-day PBMC culture with coronavirus spike peptide pools or control peptides (ViraFEST assay). Expanded clonotypes were found by TCR sequencing after peptide-pool stimulation (ViraFEST). This clonotype was obtained from a human donor with COVID-19. The genes are TRBV20-1 and TRBJ2-5; D may match TRBD1 or TRBD2 (5 bases each). The sequenced sample was cultured CD4+ T cells from blood. CDR3 sequence (DNA): TGCAGTGCTCTTGACCCTCGGGACGCAATTCAAGAGACCCAGTACTTC. Its protein product is CSALDPRDAIQETQYF.